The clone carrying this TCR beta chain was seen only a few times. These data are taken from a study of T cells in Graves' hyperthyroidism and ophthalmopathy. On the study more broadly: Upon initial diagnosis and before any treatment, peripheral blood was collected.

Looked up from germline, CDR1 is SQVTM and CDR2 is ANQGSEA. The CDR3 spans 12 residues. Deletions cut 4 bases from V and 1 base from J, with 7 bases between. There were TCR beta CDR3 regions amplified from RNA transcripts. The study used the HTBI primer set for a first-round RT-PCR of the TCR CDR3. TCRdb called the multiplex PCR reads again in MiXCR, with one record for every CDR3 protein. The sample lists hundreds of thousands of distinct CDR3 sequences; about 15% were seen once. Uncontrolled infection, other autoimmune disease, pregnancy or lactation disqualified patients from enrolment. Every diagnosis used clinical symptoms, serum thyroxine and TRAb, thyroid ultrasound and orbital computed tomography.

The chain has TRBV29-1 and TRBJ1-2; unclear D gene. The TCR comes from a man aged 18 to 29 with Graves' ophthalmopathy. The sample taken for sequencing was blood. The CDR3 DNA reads TGCAGCGTTGCTGCGGGTAACTATGGCTACACCTTC. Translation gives CSVAAGNYGYTF.